The rows below give T cell receptor beta chains drawn from one sample of a study of cytomegalovirus exposure and HLA in healthy donors. Libraries were prepared by immunoSEQ multiplex PCR; TCRdb keeps only in-frame clonotypes and omits some of them. The data contain about 170,000 clones, 75% to 90% of them singletons. Sequencing used PBMCs. The receptors derive from a man in his thirties or forties in good health and CMV-seropositive. Both conserved end residues are part of each CDR3. The D gene is left open where the match is weak. Not all rows give a size; the values are once, few, many and, for expanded clones, a class.

J: TRBJ2-1
size: NA
V: TRBV6-5
D: TRBD2
length: 15
DNA: TGTGCCAGCAGCTCCCGGGGACTAGCGGGGGGGAGGCAGTTCTTC
CDR3: CASSSRGLAGGRQFF

J: TRBJ2-3
size: NA
V: TRBV6-6
D: TRBD1
length: 15
DNA: TGTGCCAGCAGTTACCGACAGGGGCGCACAGATACGCAGTATTTT
CDR3: CASSYRQGRTDTQYF

J: TRBJ1-4
size: NA
V: TRBV19
D: NA
length: 13
DNA: TGTGCCAGTAGTATTAATTTTCGTGAAAAACTGTTTTTT
CDR3: CASSINFREKLFF

J: TRBJ1-3
size: few
V: TRBV27
D: NA
length: 15
DNA: TGTGCCAGCAGCGCCAGGGGATCTTATGGAAACACCATATATTTT
CDR3: CASSARGSYGNTIYF

J: TRBJ2-1
size: NA
V: TRBV13
D: TRBD1
length: 15
DNA: TGTGCCAGCAGCCCGGGACAGGGAACCTACAATGAGCAGTTCTTC
CDR3: CASSPGQGTYNEQFF

J: TRBJ1-1
size: NA
V: TRBV6-6
D: NA
length: 13
DNA: TGTGCCAGCAAAGGGGCGATGAACACTGAAGCTTTCTTT
CDR3: CASKGAMNTEAFF

J: TRBJ2-3
size: few
V: TRBV12-5
D: NA
length: 14
DNA: TGTGCTAGTGTTGTAGGACAGTTCACAGATACGCAGTATTTT
CDR3: CASVVGQFTDTQYF

J: TRBJ1-5
size: NA
V: TRBV19
D: TRBD1
length: 16
DNA: TGTGCCAGTAGGGGATGGGACAGGGGGCAGGATCAGCCCCAGCATTTT
CDR3: CASRGWDRGQDQPQHF

J: TRBJ2-6
size: NA
V: TRBV7-3
D: TRBD2
length: 18
DNA: TGTGCCAGCAGCTCGGTAGCGGGAGCTAACTCTGGGGCCAACGTCCTGACTTTC
CDR3: CASSSVAGANSGANVLTF

J: TRBJ2-7
size: few
V: TRBV27
D: TRBD2
length: 15
DNA: TGTGCCAGCAGCCTAGCGGGAGGGTTGGCCTACGAGCAGTACTTC
CDR3: CASSLAGGLAYEQYF

J: TRBJ2-7
size: NA
V: TRBV4-2
D: NA
length: 13
DNA: TGTGCCAGCAGCCAAGTACAGGGCTACGAGCAGTACTTC
CDR3: CASSQVQGYEQYF

J: TRBJ2-5
size: NA
V: TRBV27
D: NA
length: 14
DNA: TGTGCCAGCAGTCCCCTAAAGAGGGAGGAGACCCAGTACTTC
CDR3: CASSPLKREETQYF

J: TRBJ1-4
size: NA
V: TRBV5-6
D: NA
length: 18
DNA: TGTGCCAGCAGCGACCGGCGGCGGGGGTGGATGACTAATGAAAAACTGTTTTTT
CDR3: CASSDRRRGWMTNEKLFF

J: TRBJ2-6
size: once
V: TRBV5-6
D: NA
length: 14
DNA: TGTGCCAGCAGCTTGGCCAGTGGGGCCAACGTCCTGACTTTC
CDR3: CASSLASGANVLTF

J: TRBJ2-1
size: NA
V: TRBV5-1
D: TRBD2
length: 14
DNA: TGCGCCAGCAGCCAGCGGGGGGGCCAGAATGAGCAGTTCTTC
CDR3: CASSQRGGQNEQFF

J: TRBJ2-7
size: NA
V: TRBV5-6
D: NA
length: 15
DNA: TGTGCCAGCAGCTTGGTCTCGGTGGGAGTCTACGAGCAGTACTTC
CDR3: CASSLVSVGVYEQYF

J: TRBJ2-3
size: NA
V: TRBV2
D: TRBD2
length: 19
DNA: TGTGCCAGCAGTCGGGGGATTGGAGACCTAGCGGGTTTGGCAGATACGCAGTATTTT
CDR3: CASSRGIGDLAGLADTQYF

J: TRBJ1-4
size: NA
V: TRBV9
D: NA
length: 14
DNA: TGTGCCAGCAGCGTAGGAAACAACCTTGAAAAACTGTTTTTT
CDR3: CASSVGNNLEKLFF

J: TRBJ1-5
size: few
V: TRBV4-3
D: NA
length: 15
DNA: TGCGCCAGCAGCCAAGGGACACGAAGTAATCAGCCCCAGCATTTT
CDR3: CASSQGTRSNQPQHF

J: TRBJ2-7
size: NA
V: TRBV7-2
D: TRBD2
length: 14
DNA: TGTGCCAGCAGGTTAGCGGGGGGAGCCTACGAGCAGTACTTC
CDR3: CASRLAGGAYEQYF

J: TRBJ1-4
size: NA
V: TRBV18
D: NA
length: 15
DNA: TGTGCCAGCTCACCTTCGGACAGAATAGATGAAAAACTGTTTTTT
CDR3: CASSPSDRIDEKLFF

J: TRBJ2-5
size: NA
V: TRBV5-1
D: TRBD1
length: 13
DNA: TGCGCCAGTTTCGACAGGGTAGGGGAGACCCAGTACTTC
CDR3: CASFDRVGETQYF

J: TRBJ2-1
size: NA
V: TRBV15
D: TRBD2
length: 16
DNA: TGTGCCACCAGCAGAGAGGCGACTAGCGGGAGGCATGAGCAGTTCTTC
CDR3: CATSREATSGRHEQFF

J: TRBJ1-4
size: NA
V: TRBV6-5
D: NA
length: 14
DNA: TGTGCCAGCAGTTACGGGCAGCATAATGAAAAACTGTTTTTT
CDR3: CASSYGQHNEKLFF

J: TRBJ2-1
size: NA
V: TRBV19
D: NA
length: 16
DNA: TGTGCCAGTAGTATCTCTGGAGAAAACTCCTACAATGAGCAGTTCTTC
CDR3: CASSISGENSYNEQFF

J: TRBJ2-3
size: NA
V: TRBV19
D: NA
length: 14
DNA: TGTGCCAGTAGTAAGCTTACTAGCACAGATACGCAGTATTTT
CDR3: CASSKLTSTDTQYF

J: TRBJ2-5
size: NA
V: TRBV6-5
D: NA
length: 15
DNA: TGTGCCAGCAGACCCATTGAGACAGTAGAAGAGACCCAGTACTTC
CDR3: CASRPIETVEETQYF

J: TRBJ2-3
size: NA
V: TRBV2
D: NA
length: 16
DNA: TGTGCCAGCAGGGGGGGGCCCCGGCGGACCGCAGATACGCAGTATTTT
CDR3: CASRGGPRRTADTQYF